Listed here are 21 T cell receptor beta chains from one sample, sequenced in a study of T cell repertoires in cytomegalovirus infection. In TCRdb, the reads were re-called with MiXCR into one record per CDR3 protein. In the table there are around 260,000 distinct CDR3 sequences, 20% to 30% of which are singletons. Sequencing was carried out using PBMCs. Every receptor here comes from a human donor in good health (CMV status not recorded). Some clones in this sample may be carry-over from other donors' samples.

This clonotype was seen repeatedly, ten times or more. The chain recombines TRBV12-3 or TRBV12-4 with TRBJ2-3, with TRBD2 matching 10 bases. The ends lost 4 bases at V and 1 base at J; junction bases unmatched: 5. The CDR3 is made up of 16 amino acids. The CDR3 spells CASSSPSGSGTDTQYF. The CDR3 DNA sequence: TGTGCCAGCAGTTCGCCTAGCGGGAGTGGCACAGATACGCAGTATTTT.

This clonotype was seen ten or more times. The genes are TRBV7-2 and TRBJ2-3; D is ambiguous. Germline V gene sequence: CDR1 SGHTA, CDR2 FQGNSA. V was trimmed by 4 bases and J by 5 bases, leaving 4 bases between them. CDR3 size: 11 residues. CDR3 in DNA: TGTGCCAGCAGCTGGAAAGATACGCAGTATTTT. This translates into CASSWKDTQYF.

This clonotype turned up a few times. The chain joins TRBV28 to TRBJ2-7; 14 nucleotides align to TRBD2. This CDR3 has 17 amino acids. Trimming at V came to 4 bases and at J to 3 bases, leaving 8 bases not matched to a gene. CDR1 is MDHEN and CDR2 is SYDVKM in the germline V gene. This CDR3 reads CASSSGTSGGPIYEQYF. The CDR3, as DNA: TGTGCCAGCAGTTCCGGGACTAGCGGGGGCCCGATCTACGAGCAGTACTTC.

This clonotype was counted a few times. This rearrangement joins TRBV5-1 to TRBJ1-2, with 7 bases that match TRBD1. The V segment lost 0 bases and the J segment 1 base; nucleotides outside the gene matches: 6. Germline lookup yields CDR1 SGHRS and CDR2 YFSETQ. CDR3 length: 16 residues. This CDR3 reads CASSLAGTEINYGYTF. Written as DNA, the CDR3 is TGCGCCAGCAGCTTGGCCGGGACAGAGATTAACTATGGCTACACCTTC.

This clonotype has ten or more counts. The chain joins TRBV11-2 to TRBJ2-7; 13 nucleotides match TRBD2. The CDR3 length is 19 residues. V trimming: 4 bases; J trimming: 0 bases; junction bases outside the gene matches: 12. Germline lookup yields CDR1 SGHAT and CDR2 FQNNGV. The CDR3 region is CASSSAGTSGVLSSYEQYF. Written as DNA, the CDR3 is TGTGCCAGCAGCTCCGCCGGGACTAGCGGGGTCCTTAGCTCCTACGAGCAGTACTTC.

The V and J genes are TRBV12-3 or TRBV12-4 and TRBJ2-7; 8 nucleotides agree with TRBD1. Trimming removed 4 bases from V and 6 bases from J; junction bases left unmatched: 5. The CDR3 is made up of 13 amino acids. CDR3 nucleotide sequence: TGTGCCAGCAGTTCAGGACAGGGCTCCGAGCAGTACTTC. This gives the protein CASSSGQGSEQYF.

CDR3 loop: CASSPGQGPSYEQYF. For the CDR3, the DNA is TGTGCCAGCTCTCCGGGACAGGGGCCCTCTTACGAGCAGTACTTC. The chain combines TRBV18 with TRBJ2-7; 10 nucleotides line up with TRBD1. The ends lost 6 bases at V and 4 bases at J; junction bases unmatched: 9. The CDR3 sequence is 15 residues long. Germline CDR1 reads KGHSH; CDR2 reads LQKENI.

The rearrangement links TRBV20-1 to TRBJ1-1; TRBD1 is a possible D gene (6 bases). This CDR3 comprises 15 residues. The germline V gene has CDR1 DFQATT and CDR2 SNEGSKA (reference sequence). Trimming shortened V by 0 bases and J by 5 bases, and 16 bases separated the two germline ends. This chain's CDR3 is CSARDPRARGTEAFF. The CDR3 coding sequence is TGCAGTGCTAGAGATCCTCGGGCGAGGGGGACTGAAGCTTTCTTT.

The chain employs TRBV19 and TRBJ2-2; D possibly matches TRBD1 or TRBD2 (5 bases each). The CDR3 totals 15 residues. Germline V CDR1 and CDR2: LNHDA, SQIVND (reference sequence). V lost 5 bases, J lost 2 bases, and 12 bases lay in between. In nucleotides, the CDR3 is TGTGCCAGTAGTTGGGACGAAGGTAACACCGGGGAGCTGTTTTTT. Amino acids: CASSWDEGNTGELFF.

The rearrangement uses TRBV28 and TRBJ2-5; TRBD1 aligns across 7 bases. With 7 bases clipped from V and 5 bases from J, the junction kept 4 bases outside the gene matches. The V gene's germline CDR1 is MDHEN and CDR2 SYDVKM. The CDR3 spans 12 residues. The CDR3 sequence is CASTTGVETQYF. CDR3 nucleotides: TGTGCCAGCACAACAGGGGTGGAGACCCAGTACTTC. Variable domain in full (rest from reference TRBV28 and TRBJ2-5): DVKVTQSSRYLVKRTGEKVFLECVQDMDHENMFWYRQDPGLGLRLIYFSYDVKMKEKGDIPEGYSVSREKKERFSLILESASTNQTSMYLCASTTGVETQYFGPGTRLLVL.

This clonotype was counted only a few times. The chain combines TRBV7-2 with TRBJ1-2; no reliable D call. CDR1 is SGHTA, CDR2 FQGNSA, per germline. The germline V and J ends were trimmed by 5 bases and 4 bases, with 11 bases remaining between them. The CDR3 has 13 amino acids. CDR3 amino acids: CASSPGRTYGYTF. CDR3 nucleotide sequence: TGTGCCAGCAGCCCCGGCAGGACCTATGGCTACACCTTC.

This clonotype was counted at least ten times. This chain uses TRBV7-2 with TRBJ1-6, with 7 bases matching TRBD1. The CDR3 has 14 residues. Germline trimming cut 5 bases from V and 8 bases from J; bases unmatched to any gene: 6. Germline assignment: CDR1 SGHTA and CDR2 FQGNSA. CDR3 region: CASSPTGDYSPLHF. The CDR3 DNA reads TGTGCCAGCAGCCCAACAGGGGATTATTCACCCCTCCACTTT.

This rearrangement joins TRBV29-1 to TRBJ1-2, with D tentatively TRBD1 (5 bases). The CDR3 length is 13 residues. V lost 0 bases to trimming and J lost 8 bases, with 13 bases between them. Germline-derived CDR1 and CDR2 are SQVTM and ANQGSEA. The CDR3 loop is CSVEDPGEWGYTF. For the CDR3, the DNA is TGCAGCGTTGAAGATCCGGGGGAATGGGGCTACACCTTC.

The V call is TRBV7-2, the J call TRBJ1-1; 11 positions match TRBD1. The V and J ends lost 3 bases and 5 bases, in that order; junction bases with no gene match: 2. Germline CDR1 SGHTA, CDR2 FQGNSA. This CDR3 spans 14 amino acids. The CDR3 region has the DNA TGTGCCAGCAGCTTGGACAGGGGGCAGACTGAAGCTTTCTTT. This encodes CASSLDRGQTEAFF.

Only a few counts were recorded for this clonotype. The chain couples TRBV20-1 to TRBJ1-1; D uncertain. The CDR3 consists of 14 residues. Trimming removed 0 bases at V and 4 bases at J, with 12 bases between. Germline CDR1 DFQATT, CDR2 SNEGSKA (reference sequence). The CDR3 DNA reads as TGCAGTGCTAGAGATCCCGGGGATCTCACTGAAGCTTTCTTT. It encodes CSARDPGDLTEAFF.

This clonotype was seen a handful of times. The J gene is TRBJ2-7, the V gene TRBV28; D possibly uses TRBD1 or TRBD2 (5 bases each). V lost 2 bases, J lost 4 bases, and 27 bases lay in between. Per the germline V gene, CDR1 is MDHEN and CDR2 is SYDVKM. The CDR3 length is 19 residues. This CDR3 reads CASSLPSSGSQRGVYEQYF. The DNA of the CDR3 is TGTGCCAGCAGTTTACCATCTTCCGGGTCCCAAAGAGGGGTATACGAGCAGTACTTC.

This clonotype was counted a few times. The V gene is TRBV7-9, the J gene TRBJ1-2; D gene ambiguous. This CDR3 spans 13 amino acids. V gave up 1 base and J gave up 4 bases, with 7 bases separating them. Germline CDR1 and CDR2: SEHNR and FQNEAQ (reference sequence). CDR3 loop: CASSLVAGYGYTF. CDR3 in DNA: TGTGCCAGCAGCTTAGTTGCAGGCTATGGCTACACCTTC.

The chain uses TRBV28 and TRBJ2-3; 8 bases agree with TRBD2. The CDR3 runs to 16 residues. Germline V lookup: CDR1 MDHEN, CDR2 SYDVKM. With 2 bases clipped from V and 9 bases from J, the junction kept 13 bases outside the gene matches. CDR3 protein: CASSLNQGGRRGTQYF. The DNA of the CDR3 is TGTGCCAGCAGTTTAAATCAGGGCGGGAGGCGGGGGACGCAGTATTTT.

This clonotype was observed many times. The CDR3 sequence: CASSGRVQGGTGELFF. The CDR3 nucleotides read TGTGCCAGCAGCGGAAGGGTCCAGGGCGGCACCGGGGAGCTGTTTTTT. V usage is TRBV7-3 and J usage is TRBJ2-2; D possibly corresponds to TRBD1 (5 bases). This CDR3 is built from 16 residues. Germline V gives CDR1 SGHTA, CDR2 FQGTGA. Trimming took 5 bases from V and 4 from J, leaving 17 bases between them.

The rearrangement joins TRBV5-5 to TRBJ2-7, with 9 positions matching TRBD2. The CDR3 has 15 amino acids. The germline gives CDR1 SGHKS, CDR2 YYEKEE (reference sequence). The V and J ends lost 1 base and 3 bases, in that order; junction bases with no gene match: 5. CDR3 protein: CASSLSASGVYEQYF. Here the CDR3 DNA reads TGTGCCAGCAGCTTGTCAGCTAGCGGGGTCTACGAGCAGTACTTC.

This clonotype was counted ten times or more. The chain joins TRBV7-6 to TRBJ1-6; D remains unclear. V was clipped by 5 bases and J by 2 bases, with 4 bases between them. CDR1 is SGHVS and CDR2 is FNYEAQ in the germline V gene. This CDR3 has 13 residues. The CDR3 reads CASSPTYNSPLHF. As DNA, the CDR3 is TGTGCCAGCAGCCCCACCTATAATTCACCCCTCCACTTT.